These T cell receptor beta chains were read from a single sample in a study of read filtering for tumor transcriptome and immune sequencing. TCRdb redid the calling of the reads with MiXCR, one entry per CDR3 protein. The table lists 57,000 or so distinct CDR3 sequences, about 19% of them singletons. The specimen was a population of CD138-negative cells sorted from bone marrow. These receptors came from a donor at least 40 years old with multiple myeloma. Each CDR3 is given with its conserved first and last residue. Fields, in order: D gene, J gene, V gene, clone size, CDR3 length, CDR3 DNA, CDR3 protein. The D gene is left open where the match is weak. Rows may omit the clone size; those that give it use once, few, many or a size class.

D gene: -
J gene: TRBJ2-2
V gene: TRBV12-3/TRBV12-4
clone size: many
CDR3 length: 15
CDR3 DNA: TGTGCCAGCAGTTACTTAGGGGGGCCCACCGGGGAGCTGTTTTTT
CDR3 protein: CASSYLGGPTGELFF

D gene: -
J gene: TRBJ1-4
V gene: TRBV20-1
clone size: -
CDR3 length: 12
CDR3 DNA: TGCAGTGCTAGTAACAGTGGGGAAGAACTGTTTTTT
CDR3 protein: CSASNSGEELFF

D gene: -
J gene: TRBJ1-6
V gene: TRBV7-6
clone size: many
CDR3 length: 22
CDR3 DNA: TGTGCCAGCAGCTTCCGCCGGCCAATCCTTACCTACAACGAAGAATATAATTCACCCCTCCACTTT
CDR3 protein: CASSFRRPILTYNEEYNSPLHF

D gene: -
J gene: TRBJ1-3
V gene: TRBV27
clone size: many
CDR3 length: 15
CDR3 DNA: TGTGCCAGCAGTCCCCGGCGAACCTCTGGAAACACCATATATTTT
CDR3 protein: CASSPRRTSGNTIYF

D gene: -
J gene: TRBJ2-6
V gene: TRBV5-1
clone size: many
CDR3 length: 15
CDR3 DNA: TGCGCCAGCAGCCTATACTACTCTGGGGCCAACGTCCTGACTTTC
CDR3 protein: CASSLYYSGANVLTF

D gene: -
J gene: TRBJ2-1
V gene: TRBV7-2
clone size: medium-sized
CDR3 length: 14
CDR3 DNA: TGTGCCAGCAGCTTAGCGGGTGGAGACAATGAGCAGTTCTTC
CDR3 protein: CASSLAGGDNEQFF

D gene: -
J gene: TRBJ2-1
V gene: TRBV20-1
clone size: -
CDR3 length: 13
CDR3 DNA: TGCAGTGCTAGGGGGCCTACCTTGAATGATCAGTTCTTC
CDR3 protein: CSARGPTLNDQFF

D gene: -
J gene: TRBJ2-3
V gene: TRBV10-2
clone size: many
CDR3 length: 15
CDR3 DNA: TGCGCCAGCGGCTCGGTTGGGCGGGCCACAGATACGCAGTATTTT
CDR3 protein: CASGSVGRATDTQYF

D gene: -
J gene: TRBJ2-6
V gene: TRBV15
clone size: many
CDR3 length: 19
CDR3 DNA: TGTGCCACCAGCAGAGGAATTCCGCCCCAGGGTACCGGGGCCAACGTCCTGACTTTC
CDR3 protein: CATSRGIPPQGTGANVLTF

D gene: -
J gene: TRBJ2-5
V gene: TRBV28
clone size: many
CDR3 length: 14
CDR3 DNA: TGTGCCAGCACCTCCTTAGGGTTCGATGAGACCCAGTACTTC
CDR3 protein: CASTSLGFDETQYF

D gene: -
J gene: TRBJ2-7
V gene: TRBV6-1
clone size: many
CDR3 length: 11
CDR3 DNA: TGTGCCAGCAGTGACGCCTACGAGCAGTACTTC
CDR3 protein: CASSDAYEQYF

D gene: -
J gene: TRBJ2-6
V gene: TRBV11-2
clone size: many
CDR3 length: 20
CDR3 DNA: TGTGCCAGCAGCTTAAGGCCCCTCCAGGGGGAGGACTCTGGGGCCAACGTCCTGACTTTC
CDR3 protein: CASSLRPLQGEDSGANVLTF

D gene: -
J gene: TRBJ1-2
V gene: TRBV20-1
clone size: -
CDR3 length: 11
CDR3 DNA: TGCAGTGCTAGTGGCCAGCATGGCTACACCTTC
CDR3 protein: CSASGQHGYTF

D gene: TRBD2
J gene: TRBJ2-5
V gene: TRBV10-3
clone size: many
CDR3 length: 13
CDR3 DNA: TGTGCCATCAGTGACCCTAGCGGAGAGACCCAGTACTTC
CDR3 protein: CAISDPSGETQYF

D gene: TRBD2
J gene: TRBJ2-2
V gene: TRBV25-1
clone size: many
CDR3 length: 15
CDR3 DNA: TGTGCCAGCAGTGAGGGCGGGAGGGCCGCCGGGGAGCTGTTTTTT
CDR3 protein: CASSEGGRAAGELFF

D gene: TRBD2
J gene: TRBJ2-3
V gene: TRBV19
clone size: many
CDR3 length: 14
CDR3 DNA: TGTGCCAGTAGTCGAGCGGGAGAGATAGATACGCAGTATTTT
CDR3 protein: CASSRAGEIDTQYF

D gene: TRBD2
J gene: TRBJ2-5
V gene: TRBV6-1
clone size: -
CDR3 length: 14
CDR3 DNA: TGTGCCAGCACCATCGGGGGGTCCGGAGAGACCCAGTACTTC
CDR3 protein: CASTIGGSGETQYF

D gene: -
J gene: TRBJ2-1
V gene: TRBV2
clone size: many
CDR3 length: 13
CDR3 DNA: TGTGCCAGCAGTGAGGGGATCTTTAATGAGCAGTTCTTC
CDR3 protein: CASSEGIFNEQFF

D gene: TRBD1
J gene: TRBJ2-1
V gene: TRBV7-3
clone size: once
CDR3 length: 15
CDR3 DNA: TGTGCCAGCAGCTCGGACAGGGGAACTAACAATGAACAGCTCTTC
CDR3 protein: CASSSDRGTNNEQLF

D gene: TRBD1
J gene: TRBJ2-7
V gene: TRBV29-1
clone size: many
CDR3 length: 13
CDR3 DNA: TGCAGCGCAGCGGGACAGGGGGCCCACGAGCAGTACTTC
CDR3 protein: CSAAGQGAHEQYF

D gene: TRBD2
J gene: TRBJ2-1
V gene: TRBV6-1
clone size: -
CDR3 length: 16
CDR3 DNA: TGTGCCAGCAGTCGAGAGCGGGACGCCACCTACAATGAGCAGTTCTTC
CDR3 protein: CASSRERDATYNEQFF

D gene: TRBD1
J gene: TRBJ2-5
V gene: TRBV6-2/TRBV6-3
clone size: many
CDR3 length: 13
CDR3 DNA: TGTGCCAGCAGCGACACAGGGGAAGAGACCCAGTACTTC
CDR3 protein: CASSDTGEETQYF

D gene: TRBD2
J gene: TRBJ2-7
V gene: TRBV4-2
clone size: many
CDR3 length: 15
CDR3 DNA: TGTGCCAGCAGCCAAGTCGGCGGGAGGGCCGGCGAGCAGTACTTC
CDR3 protein: CASSQVGGRAGEQYF

D gene: TRBD2
J gene: TRBJ2-1
V gene: TRBV20-1
clone size: many
CDR3 length: 14
CDR3 DNA: TGCAGTGCTAGAGGACCTAGCGGGGCCAATGAGCAGTTCTTC
CDR3 protein: CSARGPSGANEQFF

D gene: TRBD1
J gene: TRBJ2-1
V gene: TRBV5-5
clone size: many
CDR3 length: 15
CDR3 DNA: TGTGCCAGCAGCCTAGACAGGGGACGGTACAATGAGCAGTTCTTC
CDR3 protein: CASSLDRGRYNEQFF

D gene: TRBD2
J gene: TRBJ2-5
V gene: TRBV7-2
clone size: few
CDR3 length: 16
CDR3 DNA: TGTGCCAGCAGCTCCCAGGGGAGCGGGAGTGGGGAGACCCAGTACTTC
CDR3 protein: CASSSQGSGSGETQYF

D gene: TRBD2
J gene: TRBJ2-1
V gene: TRBV7-9
clone size: many
CDR3 length: 17
CDR3 DNA: TGTGCCAGCAGCTTATGGGAGGGACTAGCGTCATACAATGAGCAGTTCTTC
CDR3 protein: CASSLWEGLASYNEQFF

D gene: -
J gene: TRBJ1-1
V gene: TRBV5-1
clone size: -
CDR3 length: 13
CDR3 DNA: TGCGCCAGCAGCAACACAGGGACCCCTGAAGCTTTCTTT
CDR3 protein: CASSNTGTPEAFF

D gene: -
J gene: TRBJ2-1
V gene: TRBV5-1
clone size: -
CDR3 length: 14
CDR3 DNA: TGCGCCAGCAGCTTGGGACAGTCCCACAATGAGCAGTTCTTC
CDR3 protein: CASSLGQSHNEQFF

D gene: TRBD1
J gene: TRBJ2-7
V gene: TRBV20-1
clone size: few
CDR3 length: 15
CDR3 DNA: TGCAGTGCAAACAAGGACAGGCCGAGCTCCTACGAGCAGTACTTC
CDR3 protein: CSANKDRPSSYEQYF

D gene: TRBD1
J gene: TRBJ2-2
V gene: TRBV11-2
clone size: many
CDR3 length: 15
CDR3 DNA: TGTGCCAGCAGCTCTAGGACAGGGACAGCCGGGGAGCTGTTTTTT
CDR3 protein: CASSSRTGTAGELFF

D gene: -
J gene: TRBJ1-4
V gene: TRBV7-9
clone size: -
CDR3 length: 16
CDR3 DNA: TGTGCCAGCAGTTCGCCGGTCCTCTGGGCTAATGAAAAACTGTTTTTT
CDR3 protein: CASSSPVLWANEKLFF

D gene: -
J gene: TRBJ2-1
V gene: TRBV12-3/TRBV12-4
clone size: many
CDR3 length: 16
CDR3 DNA: TGTGCCAGCAGTTTAGAGAGGGGGACCTACTACAATGAGCAGTTCTTC
CDR3 protein: CASSLERGTYYNEQFF

D gene: TRBD1
J gene: TRBJ2-5
V gene: TRBV3-1
clone size: -
CDR3 length: 13
CDR3 DNA: TGTGCCAGCAATACAGGGGGACGAGAGACCCAGTACTTC
CDR3 protein: CASNTGGRETQYF

D gene: TRBD2
J gene: TRBJ2-1
V gene: TRBV20-1
clone size: many
CDR3 length: 15
CDR3 DNA: TGCAGTGCCTTAGCGGGAAGCAGCTCCTACAATGAGCAGTTCTTC
CDR3 protein: CSALAGSSSYNEQFF

D gene: TRBD2
J gene: TRBJ2-1
V gene: TRBV14
clone size: many
CDR3 length: 16
CDR3 DNA: TGTGCCAGCAGCCAGACTAGCGGGAGCTCCTACAATGAGCAGTTCTTC
CDR3 protein: CASSQTSGSSYNEQFF

D gene: TRBD2
J gene: TRBJ2-1
V gene: TRBV20-1
clone size: many
CDR3 length: 15
CDR3 DNA: TGCAGTGCTAAGGACAGCGGGAGGTACTACAATGAGCAGTTCTTC
CDR3 protein: CSAKDSGRYYNEQFF

D gene: -
J gene: TRBJ2-2
V gene: TRBV23-1
clone size: few
CDR3 length: 14
CDR3 DNA: TGCGCCAGCAGTCAGGAGACCCGAGGCGGGGAGCTGTTTTTT
CDR3 protein: CASSQETRGGELFF